A selection of T cell receptor beta chains follows, all from one sample in a study of cytomegalovirus exposure and HLA in healthy donors. Here immunoSEQ multiplex PCR was the method, and the copy in TCRdb shows in-frame clones only, minus some. The sample has 110,000 or so clones; 75% to 85% are singletons. Sequencing input: PBMCs. The receptor set was obtained from a man between 18 and 29 years old in good health and CMV-seronegative. Both conserved end residues are part of each CDR3. Each record gives: J gene, V gene, clone size, D gene, CDR3 protein, CDR3 DNA. D genes are given only for firm matches. Size tells how often a clone was seen (once, few, many) or the class of an expanded clone, and some rows leave it out.

j_call: TRBJ2-2; v_call: TRBV10-3; clone_size: .; d_call: .; cdr3_aa: CASSYDSGTGELFF; cdr3_nt: TGTGCCAGCAGTTACGATAGCGGTACCGGGGAGCTGTTTTTT
j_call: TRBJ2-4; v_call: TRBV30; clone_size: few; d_call: TRBD2; cdr3_aa: CAWSKGGSGNIQYF; cdr3_nt: TGTGCCTGGAGTAAGGGCGGGAGTGGAAACATTCAGTACTTC
j_call: TRBJ1-2; v_call: TRBV6-1; clone_size: once; d_call: TRBD1; cdr3_aa: CASSQTGVNYGYTF; cdr3_nt: TGTGCCAGCAGCCAGACAGGGGTTAACTATGGCTACACCTTC
j_call: TRBJ2-3; v_call: TRBV18; clone_size: .; d_call: .; cdr3_aa: CASSPSRGVTDTQYF; cdr3_nt: TGTGCCAGCTCACCTAGTAGGGGCGTCACAGATACGCAGTATTTT
j_call: TRBJ2-1; v_call: TRBV4-3; clone_size: few; d_call: TRBD2; cdr3_aa: CASSPAGVYNEQFF; cdr3_nt: TGCGCCAGCAGCCCCGCGGGGGTCTACAATGAGCAGTTCTTC
j_call: TRBJ2-7; v_call: TRBV2; clone_size: .; d_call: TRBD2; cdr3_aa: CASRDPGDASGRANYEQYF; cdr3_nt: TGTGCCAGCAGGGATCCAGGGGACGCTAGCGGGAGGGCCAATTACGAGCAGTACTTC
j_call: TRBJ1-1; v_call: TRBV4-1; clone_size: .; d_call: .; cdr3_aa: CASSQAPGLGGTEAFF; cdr3_nt: TGCGCCAGCAGCCAAGCTCCGGGGCTCGGGGGCACTGAAGCTTTCTTT
j_call: TRBJ1-5; v_call: TRBV6-6; clone_size: .; d_call: .; cdr3_aa: CASSNYGQSNQPQHF; cdr3_nt: TGTGCCAGCAGTAATTATGGACAGAGCAATCAGCCCCAGCATTTT
j_call: TRBJ2-3; v_call: TRBV6-5; clone_size: .; d_call: .; cdr3_aa: CASSYSLGLTDTQYF; cdr3_nt: TGTGCCAGCAGTTACTCACTTGGACTCACAGATACGCAGTATTTT
j_call: TRBJ1-1; v_call: TRBV29-1; clone_size: .; d_call: TRBD1; cdr3_aa: CSGAQGAEAFF; cdr3_nt: TGCAGCGGTGCTCAGGGGGCGGAAGCTTTCTTT
j_call: TRBJ2-3; v_call: TRBV5-1; clone_size: .; d_call: TRBD2; cdr3_aa: CASSLGLALLTDTQYF; cdr3_nt: TGCGCCAGCAGCTTAGGACTAGCTCTCCTCACAGATACGCAGTATTTT
j_call: TRBJ1-5; v_call: TRBV28; clone_size: .; d_call: .; cdr3_aa: CASSFTRASNQPQHF; cdr3_nt: TGTGCCAGCAGTTTTACCAGGGCAAGCAATCAGCCCCAGCATTTT
j_call: TRBJ2-3; v_call: TRBV7-2; clone_size: .; d_call: .; cdr3_aa: CASSYLSTDTQYF; cdr3_nt: TGTGCCAGCAGCTATCTTAGTACAGATACGCAGTATTTT
j_call: TRBJ1-1; v_call: TRBV6-5; clone_size: few; d_call: .; cdr3_aa: CASSRLSGKEAFF; cdr3_nt: TGTGCCAGCAGCCGCCTATCAGGGAAAGAAGCTTTCTTT
j_call: TRBJ1-3; v_call: TRBV29-1; clone_size: .; d_call: .; cdr3_aa: CSPGQSSGNTIYF; cdr3_nt: TGCAGCCCAGGACAGAGCTCTGGAAACACCATATATTTT
j_call: TRBJ2-7; v_call: TRBV4-1; clone_size: .; d_call: TRBD2; cdr3_aa: CASSQDTSGRAEQYF; cdr3_nt: TGCGCCAGCAGCCAAGATACTAGCGGGAGGGCCGAGCAGTACTTC
j_call: TRBJ1-3; v_call: TRBV6-1; clone_size: .; d_call: .; cdr3_aa: CASGQSSGNTIYF; cdr3_nt: TGTGCCAGCGGACAGAGCTCTGGAAACACCATATATTTT
j_call: TRBJ1-1; v_call: TRBV19; clone_size: .; d_call: TRBD1; cdr3_aa: CASRLTGTAEAFF; cdr3_nt: TGTGCCAGTAGGTTAACCGGGACAGCTGAAGCTTTCTTT
j_call: TRBJ2-7; v_call: TRBV5-1; clone_size: once; d_call: TRBD2; cdr3_aa: CASSRGLAGFPNEQYF; cdr3_nt: TGCGCCAGCAGCAGAGGACTAGCGGGGTTTCCTAACGAGCAGTACTTC
j_call: TRBJ2-7; v_call: TRBV7-2; clone_size: .; d_call: TRBD1; cdr3_aa: CASSLGTGSYEQYF; cdr3_nt: TGTGCCAGCAGCTTAGGGACAGGATCCTACGAGCAGTACTTC
j_call: TRBJ2-1; v_call: TRBV5-4; clone_size: few; d_call: .; cdr3_aa: CASTPKGGARNEQFF; cdr3_nt: TGTGCCAGCACCCCAAAGGGGGGGGCGAGAAATGAGCAGTTCTTC
j_call: TRBJ2-1; v_call: TRBV6-4; clone_size: .; d_call: TRBD1; cdr3_aa: CASTPGQGSGEQFF; cdr3_nt: TGTGCCAGCACTCCGGGACAGGGGTCCGGTGAGCAGTTCTTC
j_call: TRBJ1-2; v_call: TRBV2; clone_size: few; d_call: TRBD1; cdr3_aa: CASRGTANYGYTF; cdr3_nt: TGTGCCAGCAGAGGGACAGCTAACTATGGCTACACCTTC
j_call: TRBJ2-7; v_call: TRBV29-1; clone_size: .; d_call: .; cdr3_aa: CSVSAGFDEQYF; cdr3_nt: TGCAGCGTTTCGGCAGGGTTCGACGAGCAGTACTTC
j_call: TRBJ2-7; v_call: TRBV28; clone_size: once; d_call: TRBD1; cdr3_aa: CASSLNTGALWDEQYF; cdr3_nt: TGTGCCAGCAGTTTGAACACAGGGGCCCTGTGGGACGAGCAGTACTTC
j_call: TRBJ2-3; v_call: TRBV25-1; clone_size: .; d_call: .; cdr3_aa: CASSVLGGTDTQYF; cdr3_nt: TGTGCCAGCAGTGTACTGGGAGGCACAGATACGCAGTATTTT
j_call: TRBJ1-2; v_call: TRBV9; clone_size: .; d_call: TRBD1; cdr3_aa: CASSALTGQGAGPNYGYTF; cdr3_nt: TGTGCCAGCAGCGCCCTAACCGGACAGGGGGCTGGGCCGAACTATGGCTACACCTTC